The present T cell receptor (beta chain) was sequenced within a study of blood T cells in healthy people across ages. Study-level points and caveats: Long-lived and aged donors differed, with more naive CD4+ cells and higher diversity in the long-lived.

This clonotype appeared a few times. Antigen unknown. The CDR3 is made up of 15 amino acids. Germline CDR1 and CDR2: LGHNA and YSLEER. V was pared by 0 bases and J by 9 bases, with 18 bases between. With a J-beta primer mix and a sample-barcoded 5' primer, a second PCR ran roughly 6 to 11 cycles. TCRdb independently ran MiXCR on the 5' RACE reads; one entry per CDR3 protein. The repertoire consists of fewer than 1,000,000 distinct CDR3 sequences, with under 45% occurring once and the leading ten covering about a fifth. The specimen sequenced was blood. The V call is TRBV4-3, the J call TRBJ2-7; D is unclear. The TCR originated in a man in his fifties or sixties in good health. CDR3 in DNA: TGCGCCAGCAGCCAAGACCATGCTCTCCTACGAGGGCAGTACTTC. Its translation: CASSQDHALLRGQYF.